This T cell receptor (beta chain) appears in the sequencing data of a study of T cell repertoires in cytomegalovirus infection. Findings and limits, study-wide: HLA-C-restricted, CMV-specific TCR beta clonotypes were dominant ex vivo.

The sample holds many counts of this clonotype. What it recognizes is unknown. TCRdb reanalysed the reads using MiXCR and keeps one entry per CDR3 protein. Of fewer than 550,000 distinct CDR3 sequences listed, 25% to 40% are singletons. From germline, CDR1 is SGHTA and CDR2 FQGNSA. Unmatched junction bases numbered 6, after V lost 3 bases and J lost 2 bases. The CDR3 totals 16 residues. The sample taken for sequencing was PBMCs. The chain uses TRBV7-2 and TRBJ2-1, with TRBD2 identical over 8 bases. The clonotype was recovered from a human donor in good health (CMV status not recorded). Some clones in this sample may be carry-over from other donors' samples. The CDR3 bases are TGTGCCAGCAGCTTCCCCCCCGGGGGGGCCTACAATGAGCAGTTCTTC. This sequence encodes CASSFPPGGAYNEQFF.